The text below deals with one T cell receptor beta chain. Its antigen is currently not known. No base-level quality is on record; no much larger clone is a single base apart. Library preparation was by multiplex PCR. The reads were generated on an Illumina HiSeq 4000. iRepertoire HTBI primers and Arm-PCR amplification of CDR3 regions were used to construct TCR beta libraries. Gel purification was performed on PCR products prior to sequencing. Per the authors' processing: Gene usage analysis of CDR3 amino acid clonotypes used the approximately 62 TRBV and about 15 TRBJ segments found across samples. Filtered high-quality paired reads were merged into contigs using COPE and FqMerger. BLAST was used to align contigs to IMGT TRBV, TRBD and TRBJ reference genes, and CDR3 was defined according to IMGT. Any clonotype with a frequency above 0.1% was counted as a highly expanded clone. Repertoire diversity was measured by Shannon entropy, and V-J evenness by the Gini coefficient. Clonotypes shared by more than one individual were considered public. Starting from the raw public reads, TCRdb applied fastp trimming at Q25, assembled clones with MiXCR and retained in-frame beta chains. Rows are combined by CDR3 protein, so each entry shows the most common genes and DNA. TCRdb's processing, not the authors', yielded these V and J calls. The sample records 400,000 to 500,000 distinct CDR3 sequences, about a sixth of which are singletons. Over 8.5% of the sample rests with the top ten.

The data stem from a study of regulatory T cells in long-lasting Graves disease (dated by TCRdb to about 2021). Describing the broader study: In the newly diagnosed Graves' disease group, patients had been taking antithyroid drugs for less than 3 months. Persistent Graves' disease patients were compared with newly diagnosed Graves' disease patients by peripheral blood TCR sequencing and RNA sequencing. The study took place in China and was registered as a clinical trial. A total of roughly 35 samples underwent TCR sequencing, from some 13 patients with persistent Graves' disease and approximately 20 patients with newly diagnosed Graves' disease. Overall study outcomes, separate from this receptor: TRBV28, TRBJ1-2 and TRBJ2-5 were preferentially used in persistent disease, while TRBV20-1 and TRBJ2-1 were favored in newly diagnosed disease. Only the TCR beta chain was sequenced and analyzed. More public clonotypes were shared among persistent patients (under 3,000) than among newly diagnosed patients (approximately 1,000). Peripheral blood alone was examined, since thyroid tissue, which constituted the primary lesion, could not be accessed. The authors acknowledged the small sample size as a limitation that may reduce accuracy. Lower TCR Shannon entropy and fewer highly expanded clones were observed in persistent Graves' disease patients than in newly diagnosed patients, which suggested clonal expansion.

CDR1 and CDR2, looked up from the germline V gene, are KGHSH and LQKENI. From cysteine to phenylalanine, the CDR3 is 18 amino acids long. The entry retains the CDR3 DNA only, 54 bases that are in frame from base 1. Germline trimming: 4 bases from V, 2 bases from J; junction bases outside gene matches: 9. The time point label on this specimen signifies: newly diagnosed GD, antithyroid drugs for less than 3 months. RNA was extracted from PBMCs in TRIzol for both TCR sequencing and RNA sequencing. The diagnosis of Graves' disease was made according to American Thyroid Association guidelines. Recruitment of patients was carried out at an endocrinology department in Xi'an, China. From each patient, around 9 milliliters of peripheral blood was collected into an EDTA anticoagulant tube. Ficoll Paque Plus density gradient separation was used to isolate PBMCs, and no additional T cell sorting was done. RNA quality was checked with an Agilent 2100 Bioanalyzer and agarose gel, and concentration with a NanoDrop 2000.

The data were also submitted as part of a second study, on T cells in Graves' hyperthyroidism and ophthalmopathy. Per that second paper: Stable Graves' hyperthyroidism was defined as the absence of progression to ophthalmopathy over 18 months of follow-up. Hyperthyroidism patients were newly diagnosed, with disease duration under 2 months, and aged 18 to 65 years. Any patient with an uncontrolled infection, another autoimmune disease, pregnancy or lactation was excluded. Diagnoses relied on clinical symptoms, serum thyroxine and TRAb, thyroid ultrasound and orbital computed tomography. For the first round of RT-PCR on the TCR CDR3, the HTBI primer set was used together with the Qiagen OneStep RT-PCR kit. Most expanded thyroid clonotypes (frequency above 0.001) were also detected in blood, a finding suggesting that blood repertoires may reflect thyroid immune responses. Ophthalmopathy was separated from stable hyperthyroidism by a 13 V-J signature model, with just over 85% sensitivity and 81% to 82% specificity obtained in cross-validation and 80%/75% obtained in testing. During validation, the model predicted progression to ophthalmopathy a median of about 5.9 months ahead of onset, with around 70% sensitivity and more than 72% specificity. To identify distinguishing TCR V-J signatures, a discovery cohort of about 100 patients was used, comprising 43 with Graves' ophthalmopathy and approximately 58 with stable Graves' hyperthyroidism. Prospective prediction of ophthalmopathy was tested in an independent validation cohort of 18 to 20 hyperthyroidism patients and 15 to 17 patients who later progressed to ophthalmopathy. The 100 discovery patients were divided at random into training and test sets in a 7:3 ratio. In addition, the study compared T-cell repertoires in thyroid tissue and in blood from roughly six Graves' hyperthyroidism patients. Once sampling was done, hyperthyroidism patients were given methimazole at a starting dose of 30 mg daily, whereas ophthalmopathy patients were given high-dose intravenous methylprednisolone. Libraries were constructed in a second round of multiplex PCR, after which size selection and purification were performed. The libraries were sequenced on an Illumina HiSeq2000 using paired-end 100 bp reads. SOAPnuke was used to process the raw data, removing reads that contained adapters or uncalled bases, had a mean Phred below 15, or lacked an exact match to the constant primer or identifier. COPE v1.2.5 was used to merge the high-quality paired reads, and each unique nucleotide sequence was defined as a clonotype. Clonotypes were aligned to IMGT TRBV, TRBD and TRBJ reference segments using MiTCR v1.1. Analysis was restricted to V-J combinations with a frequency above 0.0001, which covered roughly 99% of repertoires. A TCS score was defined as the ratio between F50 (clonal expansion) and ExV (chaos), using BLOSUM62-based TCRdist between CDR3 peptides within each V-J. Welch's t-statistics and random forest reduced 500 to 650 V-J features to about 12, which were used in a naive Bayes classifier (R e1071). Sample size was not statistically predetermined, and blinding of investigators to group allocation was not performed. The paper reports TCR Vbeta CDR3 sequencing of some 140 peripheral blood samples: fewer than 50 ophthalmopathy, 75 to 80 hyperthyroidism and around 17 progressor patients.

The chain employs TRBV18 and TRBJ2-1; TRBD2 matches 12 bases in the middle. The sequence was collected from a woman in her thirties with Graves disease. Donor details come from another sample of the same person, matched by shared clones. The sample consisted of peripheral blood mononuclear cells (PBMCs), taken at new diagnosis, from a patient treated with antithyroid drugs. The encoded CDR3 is CASSRLTRTSGTYNEQFF. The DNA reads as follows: TGTGCCAGCTCACGACTGACACGGACTAGCGGGACCTACAATGAGCAGTTCTTC. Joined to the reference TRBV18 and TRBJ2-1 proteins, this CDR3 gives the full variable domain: NAGVMQNPRHLVRRRGQEARLRCSPMKGHSHVYWYRQLPEEGLKFMVYLQKENIIDESGMPKERFSAEFPKEGPSILRIQQVVRGDSAAYFCASSRLTRTSGTYNEQFFGPGTRLTVL.